These 14 T cell receptor beta chains were all obtained from the same sample, sequenced in a study of response to subunit inactivated influenza vaccine. TCRdb re-derived calls from the RT-PCR reads in MiXCR, one entry per CDR3 protein. Of about 650,000 distinct CDR3 sequences in the sample, about 14% were seen once. Sequencing was performed on PBMCs from blood, taken around 15 days before vaccination. The source of these receptors is a man aged 50 or older who received an inactivated influenza vaccine.

In nucleotides, the CDR3 is TGCGCCAGCGCGGGACAGGGGAACACTGAAGCTTTCTTT. Protein sequence: CASAGQGNTEAFF. J is TRBJ1-1 and V is TRBV10-2, with 9 positions matching TRBD1. This CDR3 contains 13 residues. Germline V gene data show CDR1 as WSHSY and CDR2 as SAAADI. V shed 8 bases and J 1 base; nucleotides not matched to a gene: 2.

The chain carries TRBV20-1 and TRBJ1-6; D is perhaps TRBD1 (5 bases). The germline CDR1 and CDR2 sequences are DFQATT and SNEGSKA (reference sequence). CDR3 length: 14 residues. Trimming cost V 5 bases and J 6 bases, with 14 bases left between them. Here the CDR3 DNA reads TGCAGTGCTCCTAATCGGGGCAGTAATTCACCCCTCCACTTT. It codes for CSAPNRGSNSPLHF.

This clonotype was found many times. The CDR3 here is CASSYLAGAYNEQFF. Here the CDR3 DNA reads TGTGCCAGCAGTTATCTAGCGGGAGCTTACAATGAGCAGTTCTTC. V and J are TRBV6-2 or TRBV6-3 and TRBJ2-1; TRBD2 aligns across 10 bases. Per the germline V gene, CDR1 is MNHEY and CDR2 is SVGEGT. CDR3 length: 15 amino acids. With 3 bases clipped from V and 4 bases from J, the junction kept 3 bases outside the gene matches.

This clonotype occurred many times. CDR3 nucleotides: TGCGCCAGCAGCTTGCGGACAGGGGGTTCTGAGACCCAGTACTTC. Translated, it gives CASSLRTGGSETQYF. The chain carries TRBV5-1 and TRBJ2-5, with 10 bases identical to TRBD1. Germline CDR1 SGHRS, CDR2 YFSETQ. This CDR3 contains 15 residues. Losses at the gene ends were 1 base for V and 5 bases for J; bases not matched to a gene: 5.

The genes are TRBV7-9 and TRBJ2-1; 9 nucleotides match TRBD1. Germline loops: CDR1 SEHNR, CDR2 FQNEAQ (reference sequence). The CDR3 is made up of 14 amino acids. The junction had 6 bases not matched to a gene; V was cut back by 5 bases and J by 7 bases. CDR3 nucleotide sequence: TGTGCCAGCAGCCGGGACAGGGAGATAAATGAGCAGTTCTTC. Its protein product is CASSRDREINEQFF.

This clonotype was recorded a few times. The V call is TRBV6-2 or TRBV6-3, the J call TRBJ2-3; no reliable D call. The CDR3 is 15 residues long. V dropped 0 bases and J dropped 2 bases, with 9 bases sitting between them. Germline CDR1 and CDR2: MNHEY and SVGEGT. CDR3 region: CASSYSRVLTDTQYF. The CDR3 DNA is TGTGCCAGCAGTTACTCCCGGGTCCTCACAGATACGCAGTATTTT.

This clonotype was counted only a few times. The chain links TRBV15 to TRBJ2-3; TRBD2 might be the D (7 bases). This CDR3 region has 20 residues. Germline CDR1 reads LNHNV; CDR2 reads YYDKDF (reference sequence). Trimming removed 0 bases from V and 3 bases from J, with 25 bases in between. CDR3 protein: CATSRDLGAGASKETDTQYF. CDR3 in DNA: TGTGCCACCAGCAGAGATCTCGGCGCGGGGGCCTCAAAAGAGACAGATACGCAGTATTTT.

The J gene is TRBJ1-2, the V gene TRBV6-2 or TRBV6-3; TRBD1 might be the D (6 bases). CDR3 length: 15 amino acids. CDR1 is MNHEY, CDR2 SVGEGT, per germline. Trimming took 0 bases from V and 4 from J, leaving 12 bases between them. Written as DNA, the CDR3 is TGTGCCAGCAGTTACTCCGGGACACCGAGCTATGGCTACACCTTC. Translation: CASSYSGTPSYGYTF.

This clonotype turned up a few times. The gene calls are TRBV7-9 and TRBJ2-1; 7 nucleotides line up with TRBD2. Germline CDR1 reads SEHNR; CDR2 reads FQNEAQ (reference sequence). This CDR3 is built from 11 residues. V lost 5 bases, J lost 8 bases, and 0 bases stayed unmatched. The DNA for the CDR3 is TGTGCCAGCAGCGGGGGGGATGAGCAGTTCTTC. Protein sequence: CASSGGDEQFF.

This clonotype was detected many times. Mismatch with germline at one junction end may stem from a read error. The chain combines TRBV7-7 with TRBJ2-1, with D perhaps matching TRBD1 (5 bases). Germline V gene sequence: CDR1 SSHAT, CDR2 FNYEAQ (reference sequence). The CDR3 extends over 16 amino acids. The CDR3 region is CASSPGQGGSYNEQFF. The CDR3 DNA sequence: TGTGCTAGCAGCCCCGGGCAGGGCGGATCATACAATGAGCAGTTCTTC. Together with reference TRBV7-7 and TRBJ2-1, the CDR3 gives the full variable domain: GAGVSQSPRYKVTKRGQDVTLRCDPISSHATLYWYQQALGQGPEFLTYFNYEAQPDKSGLPSDRFSAERPEGSISTLTIQRTEQRDSAMYRCASSPGQGGSYNEQFFGPGTRLTVL.

This sequence joins TRBV12-3 or TRBV12-4 and TRBJ2-5; perhaps TRBD1 as D (6 bases). V lost 6 bases and J 5 bases, leaving 19 bases between the germline ends. This CDR3 is built from 15 residues. DNA of the CDR3: TGTGCCAGCAGCCTAACGGACAGCCTCGGTGAGACCCAGTACTTC. Its protein is CASSLTDSLGETQYF.

The chain uses TRBV3-1 and TRBJ2-4; 14 bases map to TRBD2. The V and J ends lost 2 bases and 6 bases, in that order; junction bases with no gene match: 9. The CDR3 consists of 18 residues. Germline V CDR1 and CDR2: LGHDT, YNNKEL (reference sequence). CDR3 protein: CASSQSGTSGSWRNIQYF. The CDR3 region has the DNA TGTGCCAGCAGCCAATCCGGGACTAGCGGGAGCTGGCGAAACATTCAGTACTTC.

The genes are TRBV7-9 and TRBJ2-7; 8 bases line up with TRBD1. V lost 4 bases, J lost 5 bases, and 7 bases stayed unmatched. Per germline, CDR1 SEHNR and CDR2 FQNEAQ (reference sequence). The CDR3 has 14 residues. The chain's CDR3 is CASSSWTGRNEQYF. The CDR3 DNA reads TGTGCCAGCAGCTCCTGGACAGGGAGGAACGAGCAGTACTTC. The whole variable domain, filled in from reference TRBV7-9 and TRBJ2-7, reads DTGVSQNPRHKITKRGQNVTFRCDPISEHNRLYWYRQTLGQGPEFLTYFQNEAQLEKSRLLSDRFSAERPKGSFSTLEIQRTEQGDSAMYLCASSSWTGRNEQYFGPGTRLTVT.

This clonotype was seen more than once but under ten times. This chain connects TRBV10-3 to TRBJ2-2, with a weak D call TRBD2 (6 bases). V was cut by 3 bases and J by 5 bases, with 16 bases left in between. CDR1 ENHRY and CDR2 SYGVKD come from the germline V gene. The CDR3 extends over 16 amino acids. Here the CDR3 reads CAISDLTRDATGELFF. CDR3 nucleotide sequence: TGTGCCATCAGTGATCTGACTAGGGACGCTACCGGGGAGCTGTTTTTT.